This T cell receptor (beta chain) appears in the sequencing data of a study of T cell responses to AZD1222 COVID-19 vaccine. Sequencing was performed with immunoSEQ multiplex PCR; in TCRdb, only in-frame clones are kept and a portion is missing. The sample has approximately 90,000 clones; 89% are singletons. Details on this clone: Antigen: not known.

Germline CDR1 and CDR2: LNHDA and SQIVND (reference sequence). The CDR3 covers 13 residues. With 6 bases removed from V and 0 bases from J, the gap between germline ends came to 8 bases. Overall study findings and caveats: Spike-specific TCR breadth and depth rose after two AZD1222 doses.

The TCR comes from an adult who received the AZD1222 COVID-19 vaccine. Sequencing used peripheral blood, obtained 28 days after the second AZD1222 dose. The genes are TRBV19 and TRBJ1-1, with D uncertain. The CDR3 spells CASRETLNTEAFF. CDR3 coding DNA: TGTGCCAGTAGGGAAACATTGAACACTGAAGCTTTCTTT. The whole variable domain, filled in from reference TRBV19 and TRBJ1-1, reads DGGITQSPKYLFRKEGQNVTLSCEQNLNHDAMYWYRQDPGQGLRLIYYSQIVNDFQKGDIAEGYSVSREKKESFPLTVTSAQKNPTAFYLCASRETLNTEAFFGQGTRLTVV.